This T cell receptor beta chain emerged from a study of T cell responses to AZD1222 COVID-19 vaccine (dated by TCRdb to about 2021). Study-wide context: A total of 230 to 250 trial participants underwent TCR sequencing, of whom 200 to 220 received two doses of AZD1222 and some 26 received two doses of the MenACWY control vaccine. Trial participants were enrolled by age into 18-55, 56-69 and 70-plus year subgroups, with around 150, 28 and 57 TCR-sequenced participants respectively.

This clone has just a few counts. Its antigen specificity is not known. No qualities accompany the bases; no much larger clone lies one base away. The junction shows trimming of 0 bases on V and 8 bases on J, and the gene matches do not reach 8 bases of it. Taken from cysteine to phenylalanine, the CDR3 has 15 residues. Only the CDR3 portion is preserved as DNA: 45 bases, with reading frame beginning at the first base. CDR1 and CDR2, looked up from the germline V gene, are SGHRS and YFSETQ. The time point label for this specimen denotes: baseline before first vaccination. Sample treatment or condition, as interpreted from the label and publication: meningococcal conjugate vaccine given as trial control. Vaccinee samples came from UK trials COV001 and COV002, including a single-blind randomized controlled phase 2/3 trial of AZD1222 (ChAdOx1 nCoV-19) in healthy adults. Trial participant PBMC samples were collected at day 0 and day 28 after the second dose for TCRbeta chain sequencing.

What the study reported, not specific to this receptor: The whole spike protein was spanned by vaccine-associated CD4 TCRs, and dominant responses were seen in regions 160-218 and 743-854. In the small 56-69-year group, the increase in depth fell short of significance, most likely because of low power. Conclusions about previously exposed vaccinees were limited because only six AZD1222 recipients were SARS-CoV-2 seropositive at baseline. Because no day 14 peak-response samples were available, the repertoires could be characterized only after the peak T cell response. After two AZD1222 doses, spike-specific TCR breadth and depth were significantly higher than at day 0 and than in MenACWY recipients. Most participants were white British and females outnumbered males, and the authors suggested that clonal diversity may have been underestimated. Reportedly, almost half of the unique spike-specific TCRs recognized epitopes lying outside the regions that are mutated in the B.1.351 and B.1.1.7 variants.

The CDR3 regions of human TCRbeta chains were subjected to immunosequencing. Under the source paper's analysis protocol: Repertoire TCRs were matched against a reference library of SARS-CoV-2-specific TCRs generated with the MIRA antigen-specificity platform. Breadth was defined as the fraction of unique TCRs that were SARS-CoV-2-associated, and depth was defined as the fraction of total T cells that were SARS-CoV-2-associated. Using the MIRA data, each spike-specific TCR was mapped to the spike region that the TCR reacts to and placed in a CD4 or CD8 class. Log10-transformed breadth and depth values were compared by one-way ANOVA with Sidak's multiple comparisons tests. This is the immuneACCESS table as TCRdb keeps it, with only in-frame sequences that have V and J called. A part of the clones is gone; compared with another copy, unresolved V genes explain less than half, and the rest is unexplained. V, J and clone size are taken as reported in that table, and D and trimming were inferred from the DNA itself. The table for this sample lists 130,000 to 150,000 clones; 75% to 95% of them were counted only once. The top ten hold around 2.8% of the sample.

The sequence derives from an adult in good health. The rearrangement combines TRBV5-1 with TRBJ2-1; TRBD2 aligns with 7 central bases. This specimen was peripheral blood, taken on day 0 of MenACWY control vaccination. The DNA is TGCGCCAGCAGCTTGGAAACTAGCGAGACGGATGAGCAGTTCTTC. The resulting protein is CASSLETSETDEQFF.